Described below is a single T cell receptor beta chain sequence and its context. The PCR employed 60 Vbeta primers together with 13 Jbeta primers. Only in-frame clones appear in the TCRdb table, and some are missing; sequencing was by immunoSEQ multiplex PCR. The sample consists of some 110,000 clones, about 72% of them appearing once. The CDR3 consists of 16 residues. Trimming left V 2 bases short and J 3 bases short, with 17 bases between. Germline assignment: CDR1 MNHNS and CDR2 SASEGT. The sample is drawn from a study of cytomegalovirus exposure and HLA in healthy donors. The sequence was obtained from a man aged 45-65 years in good health and CMV-seropositive. This chain links TRBV6-1 with TRBJ2-7; the D gene is possibly TRBD1 (5 bases). Material for sequencing was PBMCs. Here the CDR3 reads CASSEHSAGKLYEQYF. CDR3 in DNA: TGTGCCAGCAGTGAACATTCGGCAGGGAAACTCTACGAGCAGTACTTC.